This T cell receptor beta chain was obtained from a study of shared clonotypes between healthy human individuals. Sequenced by immunoSEQ multiplex PCR; TCRdb stores in-frame clones only, minus some. The repertoire holds approximately 1.9 million clones, with 90% to 95% as singletons. In the naive CD8 group, cells lacked CD45RO and were positively selected for CCR7, so terminally differentiated effector memory CD45RA+ cells were left out. V was clipped by 5 bases and J by 3 bases; unmatched bases: 8. Germline CDR1 MNHEY, CDR2 SMNVEV (reference sequence). This CDR3 is built from 15 residues. This TCR came from a man between 18 and 35 years old in good health. Some clones in this sample may be carry-over from other donors' samples. The J gene is TRBJ1-2, the V gene TRBV27; TRBD1 agrees at 8 bases. The sample comprised naive CD8+ T cells from PBMCs. The CDR3 DNA sequence: TGTGCCAGCAGTCCGAGACAGGGGACCGACTATGGCTACACCTTC. Translation: CASSPRQGTDYGYTF.